Listed here are 17 T cell receptor beta chains from one sample, sequenced in a study of blood T cell repertoires in COVID-19. Data came from immunoSEQ multiplex PCR; TCRdb stores just in-frame clones and leaves some out. This table holds 130,000 to 150,000 clones, around four fifths found once. The sequenced material came from peripheral blood. These receptors were taken from a woman in her forties with active or convalescent COVID-19.

V and J are TRBV28 and TRBJ1-2; tentative D call: TRBD1 (6 bases). In germline, CDR1 is MDHEN, CDR2 SYDVKM. The CDR3 runs to 16 residues. V was shortened by 4 bases and J by 3 bases, with 18 bases between the two germline ends. The CDR3 DNA is TGTGCCAGCAGTTCCCGCCTGGGGGCGGGAGACTATGGCTACACCTTC. It yields the protein CASSSRLGAGDYGYTF.

The chain carries TRBV28 and TRBJ1-2; the D is unclear. V lost 6 bases and J 2 bases, leaving 7 bases between the germline ends. This CDR3 contains 12 residues. CDR1 is MDHEN, CDR2 SYDVKM, per germline. The CDR3 sequence is CASRAANYGYTF. DNA for the CDR3: TGTGCCAGCAGGGCGGCAAACTATGGCTACACCTTC.

V and J are TRBV6-2 or TRBV6-3 and TRBJ1-1; 9 bases match TRBD1. There are 15 residues in the CDR3. CDR1 MNHEY and CDR2 SVGEGT come from the germline V gene. Unmatched junction bases numbered 5, after V lost 2 bases and J lost 4 bases. CDR3 region: CASSYLLTGGTEAFF. The CDR3 DNA reads TGTGCCAGCAGTTACCTCTTGACAGGGGGCACTGAAGCTTTCTTT.

The chain recombines TRBV19 with TRBJ1-2; D gene uncertain. Germline V gene sequence: CDR1 LNHDA, CDR2 SQIVND (reference sequence). V lost 8 bases and J 5 bases, leaving 9 bases between the germline ends. This CDR3 comprises 11 residues. This CDR3 reads CASLEKYGYTF. In DNA, the CDR3 is TGTGCCAGTCTAGAGAAATATGGCTACACCTTC.

This clone was detected a few times. The chain recombines TRBV18 with TRBJ2-1; 9 bases line up with TRBD2. The ends lost 8 bases at V and 7 bases at J; junction bases unmatched: 9. Germline V gene lookup returns CDR1 KGHSH and CDR2 LQKENI. The CDR3 extends over 14 amino acids. Written as DNA, the CDR3 is TGTGCCAGCGCAGAGGCGGGAGGGCCGAATGAGCAGTTCTTC. Translating it yields CASAEAGGPNEQFF.

The chain carries TRBV7-2 and TRBJ2-1; TRBD1 matches at 9 bases. Trimming took 5 bases from V and 16 from J; bases not matched to a gene: 12. The germline V gene has CDR1 SGHTA and CDR2 FQGNSA. This CDR3 spans 13 amino acids. The CDR3 here is CASSRPGQGWEFF. CDR3 coding DNA: TGTGCCAGCAGCCGACCGGGACAGGGATGGGAATTCTTC. Full variable domain (remainder filled in from reference TRBV7-2 and TRBJ2-1): GAGVSQSPSNKVTEKGKDVELRCDPISGHTALYWYRQSLGQGLEFLIYFQGNSAPDKSGLPSDRFSAERTGGSVSTLTIQRTQQEDSAVYLCASSRPGQGWEFFGPGTRLTVL.

The V gene is TRBV10-2, the J gene TRBJ2-7, with 13 bases aligning to TRBD2. With V trimmed by 3 bases and J by 5 bases, 7 bases remained unmatched. This CDR3 has 16 amino acids. Germline V gives CDR1 WSHSY, CDR2 SAAADI. The CDR3 protein is CASSDPLAGGLHEQYF. The CDR3 DNA reads as TGCGCCAGCAGTGACCCACTAGCGGGGGGGCTGCACGAGCAGTACTTC.

V is TRBV7-8 and J is TRBJ2-1; 8 bases are shared with TRBD2. CDR3 length: 19 residues. Germline CDR1 SGHVS, CDR2 FQNEAQ. V gave up 0 bases and J gave up 0 bases; unmatched junction bases: 10. This CDR3 reads CASSLAPRTSRSSYNEQFF. In DNA, the CDR3 is TGTGCCAGCAGCTTAGCCCCCCGGACTAGCCGGAGCTCCTACAATGAGCAGTTCTTC.

The sample holds a few counts of this clone. This chain's CDR3 is CAWSVTSGRGEQFF. The CDR3 bases are TGTGCCTGGAGTGTGACTAGCGGGAGGGGTGAGCAGTTCTTC. This sequence joins TRBV30 and TRBJ2-1; 14 nucleotides agree with TRBD2. Germline CDR1 GTSNPN, CDR2 SVGIG (reference sequence). The CDR3 totals 14 residues. The J segment lost 9 bases and the V segment lost 0 bases, leaving 1 base of the junction unmatched.

The J gene is TRBJ1-1, the V gene TRBV27; D possibly corresponds to TRBD1 (6 bases). Germline loops: CDR1 MNHEY, CDR2 SMNVEV (reference sequence). There are 15 residues in the CDR3. With 8 bases removed from V and 5 bases from J, the gap between germline ends came to 21 bases. In DNA, the CDR3 is TGTGCCAGCGGGGGCCGGGGCTCACGGAGGACTGAAGCTTTCTTT. Its translation: CASGGRGSRRTEAFF.

This chain connects TRBV28 to TRBJ2-7; TRBD2 aligns across 8 bases. Germline trimming cut 5 bases from V and 12 bases from J; bases unmatched to any gene: 24. The CDR3 extends over 17 amino acids. The germline CDR1 and CDR2 sequences are MDHEN and SYDVKM. This CDR3 is CASSRLAQLPFHRIRYF. The DNA of the CDR3 is TGTGCCAGCAGTAGACTAGCGCAGCTCCCCTTCCACAGGATTCGGTACTTC. Filled out from reference TRBV28 and TRBJ2-7, the complete variable domain reads DVKVTQSSRYLVKRTGEKVFLECVQDMDHENMFWYRQDPGLGLRLIYFSYDVKMKEKGDIPEGYSVSREKKERFSLILESASTNQTSMYLCASSRLAQLPFHRIRYFGPGTRLTVT.

The chain combines TRBV10-3 with TRBJ1-1; D remains unclear. The germline CDR1 and CDR2 sequences are ENHRY and SYGVKD. This CDR3 spans 11 amino acids. The germline V and J ends were trimmed by 6 bases and 10 bases, with 12 bases remaining between them. The CDR3 region has the DNA TGTGCCATCAGCAATCGGGAGGGAGCTTTCTTT. Amino acids: CAISNREGAFF.

This clone was counted many times. The chain links TRBV27 to TRBJ1-3; D is perhaps TRBD1 (5 bases). This CDR3 has 11 residues. Trimming left V 8 bases short and J 4 bases short, with 6 bases between. Germline CDR1 is MNHEY and CDR2 is SMNVEV (reference sequence). CDR3 coding DNA: TGTGCCAGCGGGGCGGGAAACACCATATATTTT. It is translated as CASGAGNTIYF.

The rearrangement links TRBV4-3 to TRBJ2-7, with 8 bases that match TRBD2. V lost 3 bases and J lost 3; bases outside the gene matches: 7. In germline, CDR1 is LGHNA, CDR2 YSLEER. The CDR3 consists of 15 residues. Here the CDR3 DNA reads TGCGCCAGCAGCCAGGGGGGACTAGGGGTCTACGAGCAGTACTTC. Its translation: CASSQGGLGVYEQYF.

This clone appeared a single time. The chain uses TRBV5-1 and TRBJ1-1, with TRBD1 matching over 7 bases. V was pared by 5 bases and J by 1 base, with 5 bases of the junction left unmatched. CDR3 length: 14 amino acids. Germline CDR1 reads SGHRS; CDR2 reads YFSETQ. The CDR3: CASSPDRANTEAFF. Here the CDR3 DNA reads TGCGCCAGCAGTCCCGACAGGGCGAACACTGAAGCTTTCTTT.

V and J are TRBV28 and TRBJ2-7; the D is unclear. With 5 bases removed from V and 4 bases from J, the gap between germline ends came to 6 bases. The CDR3 is made up of 11 amino acids. CDR1 is MDHEN and CDR2 is SYDVKM in the germline V gene. CDR3 loop: CASSRRYEQYF. CDR3 nucleotides: TGTGCCAGCAGTCGCAGATACGAGCAGTACTTC.

The chain recombines TRBV6-5 with TRBJ1-5; D remains ambiguous. Germline values: CDR1 MNHEY, CDR2 SVGAGI. There are 15 residues in the CDR3. V dropped 6 bases and J dropped 2 bases, with 14 bases sitting between them. The CDR3 sequence is CASSPELYGNQPQHF. DNA for the CDR3: TGTGCCAGCAGCCCCGAGCTTTATGGCAATCAGCCCCAGCATTTT.